This T cell receptor (beta chain) stems from a study of cytomegalovirus exposure and HLA in healthy donors. Whole-study results and caveats: TCR beta sequences reportedly predicted the HLA-A and HLA-B alleles of most subjects accurately. In a later analysis, at a false discovery rate of 0.05, about 17,000 TCR beta sequences matched HLA alleles.

The CDR3 runs 18 residues. Germline lookup yields CDR1 SGHTA and CDR2 FQGNSA. The V segment lost 5 bases and the J segment 2 bases; nucleotides outside the gene matches: 17. PCR primers comprised 60 Vbeta and 13 Jbeta primers. Generated by immunoSEQ multiplex PCR, the TCRdb table keeps only in-frame clones and is missing some. The sample consists of more than 100,000 clones, roughly 14% of them appearing once. This clone occurred many times. What it binds is unknown. Within the sample, other DNA sequences also encode this same CDR3. V usage is TRBV7-2 and J usage is TRBJ2-5; 7 positions agree with TRBD2. The TCR sequence derives from a woman aged 18-30 years in good health and CMV-seronegative. The sample taken for sequencing was PBMCs. The CDR3 is CASSPPGGLSVLQETQYF. The DNA of the CDR3 is TGTGCCAGCAGCCCCCCCGGGGGACTATCGGTCCTACAAGAGACCCAGTACTTC.